This note documents a single T cell receptor beta chain sequence. Its target is unknown. This record belongs to a study of blood T cells in healthy people across ages. The overall study: About one barcoded beta molecule per two T cells was the capture yield of template switching.

Through a sample-barcoded 5' primer and a J-beta primer mix, a second PCR was run for roughly 6 to 12 cycles. One entry per CDR3 protein results from TCRdb running MiXCR on the 5' RACE reads. Here the sample spans about 730,000 distinct CDR3 sequences, 40% to 45% being singletons. Study-level results: Long-lived donors had more naive CD4+ cells and higher diversity than aged donors. The lack of PBMC sorting stopped any conclusive naive versus antigen-experienced comparison.

Per sample, no less than 5 micrograms of total RNA were extracted. The clonotype originates from a woman aged 60-75 years in good health. Material: blood.

CDR3 DNA sequence: TGTGCCAGCAGCTCCACTCAGACCCCCTACGAGCAGTACTTC. It translates to CASSSTQTPYEQYF. The chain carries TRBV7-6 and TRBJ2-7, with D unresolved. Germline lookup yields CDR1 SGHVS and CDR2 FNYEAQ. Trimming took off 4 bases at V and 2 bases at J, with 12 bases between the two ends. This CDR3 has 14 amino acids. The variable domain in full, with the rest retrieved from reference TRBV7-6 and TRBJ2-7, is GAGVSQSPRYKVTKRGQDVALRCDPISGHVSLYWYRQALGQGPEFLTYFNYEAQQDKSGLPNDRFSAERPEGSISTLTIQRTEQRDSAMYRCASSSTQTPYEQYFGPGTRLTVT.